The following is a TCR beta chain sequence with its context. Its antigen is still unknown. The data belong to a study of cytomegalovirus exposure and HLA in healthy donors. Findings and limits, study-wide: Whilst most TCR sequences proved rare, a subset of public TCRs occurred across many donors.

Researchers ran the PCR with 60 Vbeta and 13 Jbeta primers. Repertoires were generated with immunoSEQ multiplex PCR, while TCRdb's copy carries only in-frame clones and drops some. The data show about 150,000 clones, 79% seen once. CDR1 and CDR2 (germline): SEHNR, FQNEAQ (reference sequence). The V and J ends lost 4 bases and 4 bases, in that order; junction bases with no gene match: 15. The CDR3 has 17 residues. The clonotype originates from a man aged 25-45 years in good health and CMV-seropositive. The chain recombines TRBV7-9 with TRBJ1-1; 7 nucleotides align to TRBD1. Specimen: PBMCs. The CDR3 is CASSYDLEYRGGTEAFF. DNA for the CDR3: TGTGCCAGCAGCTACGACTTAGAGTACAGGGGCGGCACTGAAGCTTTCTTT.